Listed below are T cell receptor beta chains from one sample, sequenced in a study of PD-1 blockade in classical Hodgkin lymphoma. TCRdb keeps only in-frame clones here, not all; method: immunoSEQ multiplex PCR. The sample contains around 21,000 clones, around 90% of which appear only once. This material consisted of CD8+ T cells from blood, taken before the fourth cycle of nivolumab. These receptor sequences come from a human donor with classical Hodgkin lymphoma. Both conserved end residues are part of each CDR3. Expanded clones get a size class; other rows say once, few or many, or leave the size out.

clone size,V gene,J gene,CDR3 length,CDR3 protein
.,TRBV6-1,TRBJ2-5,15,CASSEAALAVETQYF
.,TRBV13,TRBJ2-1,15,CASSFTSGNYNEQFF
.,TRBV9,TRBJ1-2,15,CASSEGTGENYGYTF
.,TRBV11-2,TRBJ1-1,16,CASSLSAYEMNTEAFF
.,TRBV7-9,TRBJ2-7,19,CASIQYRTAGGSSSYEQYF
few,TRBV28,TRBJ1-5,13,CASSLGRGQPQHF
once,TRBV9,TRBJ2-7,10,CASSGDEQYF
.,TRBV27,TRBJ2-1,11,CASSGASGQFF
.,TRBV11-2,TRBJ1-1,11,CASSARPEAFF
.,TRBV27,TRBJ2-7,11,CASRGSYEQYF
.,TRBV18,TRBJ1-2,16,CASSPTWDRAPYGYTF
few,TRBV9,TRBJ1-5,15,CASSAGPSEGQPQHF
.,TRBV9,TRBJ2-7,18,CASSVGLAGERGTYEQYF
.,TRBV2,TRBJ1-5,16,CASRRGGPYSNQPQHF
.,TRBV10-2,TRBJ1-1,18,CASSGGQGRFRENTEAFF
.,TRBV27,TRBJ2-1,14,CASSSTTSFGEQFF
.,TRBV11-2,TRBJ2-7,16,CASSDSGGRAIYEQYF
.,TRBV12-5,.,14,CASSGATLVNEQYF
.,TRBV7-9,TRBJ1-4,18,CASSLAPTNRGPNEKLFF
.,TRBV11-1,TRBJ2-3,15,CASSTTSGTTDTQYF
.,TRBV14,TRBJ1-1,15,CASSQARGQYPEAFF
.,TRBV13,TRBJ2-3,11,CASSLIDTQYF
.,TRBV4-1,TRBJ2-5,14,CASSQGHPQETQYF
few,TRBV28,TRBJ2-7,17,CASSLGGLAGATYEQYF
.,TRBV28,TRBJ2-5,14,CASSLGRIQETQYF
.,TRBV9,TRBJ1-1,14,CASSGRGWGTEAFF
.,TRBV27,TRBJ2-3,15,CASSTLAGMTDTQYF